This T cell receptor (beta chain) was identified during a study of CD8 T cells in Susac syndrome. CDR3 length equals 13 residues. CDR1 is GTSNPN and CDR2 is SVGIG in the germline V gene (reference sequence). V was cut by 2 bases and J by 5 bases, with 9 bases left in between. The authors reverse transcribed roughly 0.45 to 1 ug RNA with random hexamers. immunoSEQ multiplex PCR amplified TCR beta CDR3 across 54 Vbeta, 13 Jbeta. TCRdb fed the immunoSEQ multiplex PCR reads into MiXCR, producing one record per CDR3 protein. The sample holds approximately 200,000 distinct CDR3 sequences, 80% to 95% seen once. The TEMRA cells underwent FACS enrichment, while the CD8+ and CD4+ T cells underwent negative isolation. This clonotype occurred once.

The clonotype originates from a human donor with multiple sclerosis. This chain uses TRBV30 with TRBJ2-2; D call uncertain. Sequencing was performed on CD8+ T cells from PBMCs. The chain's CDR3 is CAWSTSRTGELFF. CDR3 DNA sequence: TGTGCCTGGAGTACCTCTCGAACCGGGGAGCTGTTTTTT.